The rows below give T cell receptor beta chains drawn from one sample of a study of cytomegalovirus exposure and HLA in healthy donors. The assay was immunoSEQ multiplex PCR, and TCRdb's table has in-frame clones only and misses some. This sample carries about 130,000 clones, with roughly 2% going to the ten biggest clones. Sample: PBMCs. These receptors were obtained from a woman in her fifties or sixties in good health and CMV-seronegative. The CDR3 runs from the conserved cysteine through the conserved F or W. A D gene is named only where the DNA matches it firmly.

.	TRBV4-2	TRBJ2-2	CASSQESTYTGELFF	TGTGCCAGCAGCCAAGAAAGCACCTACACCGGGGAGCTGTTTTTT
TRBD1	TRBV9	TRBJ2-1	CASSSRGPSYNEQFF	TGTGCCAGCAGCTCCAGGGGGCCCTCCTACAATGAGCAGTTCTTC
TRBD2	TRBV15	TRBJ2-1	CATSRGGSSYNEQFF	TGTGCCACCAGCAGAGGCGGGAGCTCCTACAATGAGCAGTTCTTC
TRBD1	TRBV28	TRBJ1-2	CASSSPGTGVSGYTF	TGTGCCAGCAGCAGTCCCGGGACAGGGGTCAGCGGCTACACCTTC
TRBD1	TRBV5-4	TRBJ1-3	CASSPQGDSSGNTIYF	TGTGCCAGCAGCCCCCAAGGGGACAGCTCTGGAAACACCATATATTTT
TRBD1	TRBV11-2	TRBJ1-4	CASSSMTGAGEKLFF	TGTGCCAGCAGCTCGATGACAGGGGCAGGAGAAAAACTGTTTTTT
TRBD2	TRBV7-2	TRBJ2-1	CASSSGRGAGEFWYNEQFF	TGTGCCAGCAGCTCTGGGAGGGGAGCGGGGGAGTTTTGGTACAATGAGCAGTTCTTC
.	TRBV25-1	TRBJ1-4	CASSEGTPNEKLFF	TGTGCCAGCAGTGAGGGGACACCTAATGAAAAACTGTTTTTT
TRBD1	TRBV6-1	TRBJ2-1	CASSVGTARDYEQFF	TGTGCCAGCAGTGTCGGGACAGCGCGCGACTATGAGCAGTTCTTC
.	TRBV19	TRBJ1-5	CASILPRGDQPQHF	TGTGCCAGTATCCTCCCCAGGGGCGATCAGCCCCAGCATTTT
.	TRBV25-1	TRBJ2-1	CAGSQYNEQFF	TGTGCCGGCAGTCAATACAATGAGCAGTTCTTC
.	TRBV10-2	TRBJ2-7	CASKGTASYEQYF	TGCGCCAGCAAAGGGACTGCCTCCTACGAGCAGTACTTC
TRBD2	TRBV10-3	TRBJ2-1	CAISSGTSGQFF	TGTGCCATCAGTTCCGGGACTAGCGGACAGTTCTTC
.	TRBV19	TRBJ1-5	CASSIVPNGQPQHF	TGTGCCAGTAGTATAGTTCCCAACGGTCAGCCCCAGCATTTT
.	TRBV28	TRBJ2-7	CASSFRSPGGIGFSYEQYF	TGTGCCAGCAGCTTCCGGTCCCCAGGCGGGATAGGTTTTTCCTACGAGCAGTACTTC
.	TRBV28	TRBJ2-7	CASKFWGGGYEQYF	TGTGCCAGCAAATTCTGGGGGGGCGGATACGAGCAGTACTTC
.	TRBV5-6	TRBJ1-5	CASSRTRGYYQPQHF	TGTGCCAGCAGCCGGACAAGGGGTTACTATCAGCCCCAGCATTTT
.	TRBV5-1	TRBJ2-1	CASSLGRTDYYNEQFF	TGCGCCAGCAGCTTGGGTCGGACGGACTACTACAATGAGCAGTTCTTC
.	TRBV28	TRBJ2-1	CASSLRSNEQFF	TGTGCCAGCAGTTTAAGGAGTAATGAGCAGTTCTTC
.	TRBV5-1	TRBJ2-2	CASSLEQGANTGELFF	TGCGCCAGCAGCTTGGAACAGGGAGCGAACACCGGGGAGCTGTTTTTT
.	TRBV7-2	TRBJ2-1	CASSLVQMRAVDNEQFF	TGTGCCAGCAGCTTAGTACAGATGAGGGCAGTGGACAATGAGCAGTTCTTC
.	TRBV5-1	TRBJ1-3	CASSLASLAVSGNTIYF	TGCGCCAGCAGCTTGGCTTCTCTGGCCGTCTCTGGAAACACCATATATTTT
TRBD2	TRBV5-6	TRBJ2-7	CASSLDLAGLEQYF	TGTGCCAGCAGCTTGGATCTAGCGGGACTCGAGCAGTACTTC
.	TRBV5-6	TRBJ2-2	CASSLTGSPNTGELFF	TGTGCCAGCAGCTTAACGGGGTCTCCGAACACCGGGGAGCTGTTTTTT
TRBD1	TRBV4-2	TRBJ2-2	CASSQGGRTGDTGELFF	TGTGCCAGCAGCCAAGGGGGCCGTACAGGGGACACCGGGGAGCTGTTTTTT
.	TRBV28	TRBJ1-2	CATTGRGNYGYTF	TGTGCCACCACTGGGAGGGGTAACTATGGCTACACCTTC
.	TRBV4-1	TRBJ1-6	CASSQVNFAGNSPLHF	TGCGCCAGCAGCCAAGTAAATTTTGCGGGGAATTCACCCCTCCACTTT
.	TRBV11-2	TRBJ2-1	CASSLYELPRDEQFF	TGTGCCAGCAGCTTATATGAACTGCCTCGGGATGAGCAGTTCTTC
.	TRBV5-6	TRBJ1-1	CASSLSVRVSEAFF	TGTGCCAGCAGCTTGAGTGTGCGGGTTTCTGAAGCTTTCTTT
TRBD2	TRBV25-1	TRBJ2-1	CASSVLETSGYNEQFF	TGTGCCAGCAGTGTTTTGGAGACTAGCGGTTACAATGAGCAGTTCTTC
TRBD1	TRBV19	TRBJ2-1	CASSIGGTASSYNEQFF	TGTGCCAGTAGTATAGGTGGGACAGCGAGCTCCTACAATGAGCAGTTCTTC
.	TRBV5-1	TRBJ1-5	CASSFTGLANQPQHF	TGCGCCAGCAGCTTTACAGGGCTGGCCAATCAGCCCCAGCATTTT
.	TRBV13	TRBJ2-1	CASSLAGSGNEQFF	TGTGCCAGCAGCTTAGCGGGGTCCGGCAATGAGCAGTTCTTC
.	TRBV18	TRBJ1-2	CASSPWTDLRVGYTF	TGTGCCAGCTCACCATGGACAGACTTAAGGGTCGGCTACACCTTC
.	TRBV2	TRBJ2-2	CASSRQGYTGELFF	TGTGCCAGCAGTAGGCAGGGCTACACCGGGGAGCTGTTTTTT
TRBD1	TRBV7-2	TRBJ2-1	CASSRGQPYNEQFF	TGTGCCAGCAGCAGGGGACAGCCTTACAATGAGCAGTTCTTC
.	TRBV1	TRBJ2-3	CTSSPRYVRVGTDTQYF	TGCACCAGCAGCCCACGCTATGTCAGGGTAGGAACAGATACGCAGTATTTT
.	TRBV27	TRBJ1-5	CASTKPRTAVTYSYNQPQHF	TGTGCCAGCACCAAACCGAGGACAGCGGTTACCTATAGCTACAATCAGCCCCAGCATTTT
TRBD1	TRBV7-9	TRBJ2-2	CASSLRTGRTGELFF	TGTGCCAGCAGCCTGAGGACAGGGCGAACCGGGGAGCTGTTTTTT
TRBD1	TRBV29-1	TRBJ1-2	CSAEGQNYGYTF	TGCAGCGCAGAGGGACAGAATTATGGCTACACCTTC
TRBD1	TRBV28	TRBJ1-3	CASSLDRAPSGNTIYF	TGTGCCAGCAGCCTGGACAGGGCACCCTCTGGAAACACCATATATTTT
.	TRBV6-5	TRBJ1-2	CASSYAGTSYIYGYTF	TGTGCCAGCAGTTACGCCGGGACATCCTATATCTATGGCTACACCTTC
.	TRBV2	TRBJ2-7	CASSESQRVWYEQYF	TGTGCCAGCAGTGAATCCCAGCGGGTGTGGTACGAGCAGTACTTC
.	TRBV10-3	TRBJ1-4	CAISEPSTNEKLFF	TGTGCCATCAGTGAGCCCTCAACTAATGAAAAACTGTTTTTT
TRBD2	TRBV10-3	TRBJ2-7	CAIRPTRAGDGYEQYF	TGTGCCATCAGACCAACCAGGGCGGGAGACGGCTACGAGCAGTACTTC
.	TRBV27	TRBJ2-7	CASSLNSVSSYEQYF	TGTGCCAGCAGTTTAAACAGTGTTAGCTCCTACGAGCAGTACTTC
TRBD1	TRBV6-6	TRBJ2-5	CASKNRDSLVGETQYF	TGTGCCAGCAAAAACCGGGACAGCCTGGTAGGGGAGACCCAGTACTTC
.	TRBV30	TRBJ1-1	CAWTKNTEAFF	TGTGCCTGGACTAAGAACACTGAAGCTTTCTTT
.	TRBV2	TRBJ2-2	CASSISGRGRTGELFF	TGTGCCAGCAGCATCTCCGGCAGGGGTCGGACCGGGGAGCTGTTTTTT
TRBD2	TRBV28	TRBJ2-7	CASRTSGTSGRISEQYF	TGTGCCAGCAGAACGTCCGGGACTAGCGGGAGAATAAGCGAGCAGTACTTC